This TCR beta chain stems from a study of blood T cell repertoires in COVID-19. Across the study: Acute and convalescent COVID-19 specimens originated in the United States, Italy and Spain. The cDNA or gDNA used as material had been derived from T cells, B-cell-depleted T cells, or PBMCs.

V was trimmed by 0 bases and J by 8 bases, leaving 11 bases between them. This CDR3 region has 13 residues. Germline V CDR1 and CDR2: SGHNT, YYREEE (reference sequence). Original processing notes: Estimates of nucleated cell counts were drawn from the amplification of reference gene primers. Sequencing used immunoSEQ multiplex PCR; TCRdb keeps in-frame clones, though not all of them. D and trimming come from the DNA, and the V and J calls and clone size come from that table. This table has about 68,000 clones, 86% appearing once. Sequencing was done on a sample of peripheral blood. The chain is built from TRBV5-4 and TRBJ1-1; D gene uncertain. The TCR was taken from a man in his thirties or forties with acute or convalescent COVID-19. The DNA of the CDR3 is TGTGCCAGCAGCTTGGAGATTCCTACGGAAGCTTTCTTT. Protein sequence: CASSLEIPTEAFF. Using reference TRBV5-4 and TRBJ1-1 for the parts outside the CDR3, the full variable domain is ETGVTQSPTHLIKTRGQQVTLRCSSQSGHNTVSWYQQALGQGPQFIFQYYREEENGRGNFPPRFSGLQFPNYSSELNVNALELDDSALYLCASSLEIPTEAFFGQGTRLTVV.